This passage covers 22 T cell receptor beta chains from one sample sequenced in a study of T cell repertoires in cytomegalovirus infection. These receptors lack a known antigen. TCRdb reanalysed the reads using MiXCR and keeps one entry per CDR3 protein. The sample has about 570,000 distinct CDR3 sequences, about 39% seen once; the top ten hold 48%. Sequenced here: cultured PBMCs, sampled from culture after CMV antigen stimulation. The source of these receptors is a human donor in good health (CMV status not recorded). Some clones in this sample may be carry-over from other donors' samples.

The rearrangement uses TRBV2 and TRBJ2-5; unclear D gene. This CDR3 contains 12 residues. V was cut by 4 bases and J by 7 bases, with 10 bases left in between. From germline, CDR1 is SNHLY and CDR2 FYNNEI. CDR3 nucleotides: TGTGCCAGCAGTGGGCCTTTTGGGACCCAGTACTTC. Translation gives CASSGPFGTQYF.

V is TRBV6-2 or TRBV6-3 and J is TRBJ2-6, with 7 bases lining up with TRBD1. This CDR3 region has 16 residues. Germline values: CDR1 MNHEY, CDR2 SVGEGT. V was pared by 10 bases and J by 2 bases, with 11 bases of the junction left unmatched. The CDR3 DNA sequence: TGTGCCACCCGAGGGGGCGGAGTGCCTGGGGCCAACGTCCTGACTTTC. Protein product: CATRGGGVPGANVLTF.

The chain has TRBV30 and TRBJ1-6; D uncertain. Germline-derived CDR1 and CDR2 are GTSNPN and SVGIG (reference sequence). This CDR3 spans 14 amino acids. Trimming shortened V by 0 bases and J by 10 bases, and 13 bases separated the two germline ends. CDR3 coding DNA: TGTGCCTGGAGTGTACTAGTCAGGAACTCACCCCTCCACTTT. Protein product: CAWSVLVRNSPLHF.

This chain connects TRBV27 to TRBJ1-2; no reliable D call. V lost 2 bases, J lost 4 bases, and 8 bases lay in between. Germline CDR1 reads MNHEY; CDR2 reads SMNVEV (reference sequence). CDR3 length: 13 amino acids. This CDR3 reads CASSLIPFYGYTF. CDR3 sequence (DNA): TGTGCCAGCAGTTTAATCCCTTTCTATGGCTACACCTTC.

The rearrangement links TRBV2 to TRBJ2-3, with TRBD1 identical over 7 bases. The V and J ends lost 6 bases and 0 bases, in that order; junction bases with no gene match: 9. Germline CDR1 and CDR2: SNHLY and FYNNEI. The CDR3 length is 16 residues. CDR3 DNA sequence: TGTGCCAGCAGGTACCCAGGGGGTCTTAGCACAGATACGCAGTATTTT. Protein sequence: CASRYPGGLSTDTQYF.

J is TRBJ2-7 and V is TRBV29-1; TRBD2 agrees at 14 bases. Trimming removed 5 bases from V and 6 bases from J; junction bases left unmatched: 6. Germline CDR1 and CDR2: SQVTM and ANQGSEA. The CDR3 runs 14 residues. The CDR3 here is CSVMRLAGGSEQYF. The CDR3 coding sequence is TGCAGCGTTATGAGACTAGCGGGAGGGTCCGAGCAGTACTTC.

The chain carries TRBV20-1 and TRBJ2-1; 8 nucleotides line up with TRBD2. Germline CDR1 is DFQATT and CDR2 is SNEGSKA (reference sequence). The CDR3 consists of 17 residues. Germline trimming cut 1 base from V and 0 bases from J; bases unmatched to any gene: 8. The CDR3 nucleotides read TGCAGTGCTAGAGTTGCCGGGAGGGTCCCCTCCTACAATGAGCAGTTCTTC. Its protein product is CSARVAGRVPSYNEQFF.

The chain combines TRBV7-6 with TRBJ2-1; TRBD2 matches at 7 bases. The CDR3 spans 14 residues. The germline CDR1 and CDR2 sequences are SGHVS and FNYEAQ. V dropped 5 bases and J dropped 3; count of bases not matched to a gene: 4. CDR3 DNA sequence: TGTGCCAGCAGCCCAGAGCGGGACTACAATGAGCAGTTCTTC. This sequence encodes CASSPERDYNEQFF.

This chain links TRBV19 with TRBJ2-1, with 9 bases aligning to TRBD1. This CDR3 region has 13 residues. CDR1 is LNHDA, CDR2 SQIVND, per germline (reference sequence). The ends lost 1 base at V and 8 bases at J; junction bases unmatched: 0. CDR3 bases: TGTGCCAGTAGTATAGGGACAGGGGATGAGCAGTTCTTC. It translates to CASSIGTGDEQFF.

This clonotype was observed a handful of times. V usage is TRBV19 and J usage is TRBJ2-3; tentatively, D is TRBD2 (6 bases). CDR1 is LNHDA, CDR2 SQIVND, per germline (reference sequence). This CDR3 is 14 amino acids long. Trimming took off 6 bases at V and 4 bases at J, with 14 bases between the two ends. The CDR3 coding sequence is TGTGCCAGTAGCCACGCAGGAGGGTCAGATACGCAGTATTTT. It is translated as CASSHAGGSDTQYF.

This clonotype was detected only a few times. The chain uses TRBV7-2 and TRBJ2-7; 14 bases line up with TRBD2. The junction had 3 bases not matched to a gene; V was cut back by 1 base and J by 7 bases. CDR1 is SGHTA, CDR2 FQGNSA, per germline. The CDR3 length is 15 residues. CDR3 DNA sequence: TGTGCCAGCAGCTTAGGACTAGCGGGAGGGATGGAGCAGTACTTC. Translating gives CASSLGLAGGMEQYF.

This clonotype was detected only a few times. V and J are TRBV11-3 and TRBJ2-3; D may be TRBD2 (6 bases). Germline assignment: CDR1 SGHNT and CDR2 YENEEA. Trimming cost V 5 bases and J 6 bases, with 27 bases left between them. The CDR3 length is 18 residues. Here the CDR3 DNA reads TGTGCCAGCAGCCGAGGGTTGGGGTACGGGGGAAGCCCCGATACGCAGTATTTT. Amino acids: CASSRGLGYGGSPDTQYF.

This clonotype has just a few counts. The V and J genes are TRBV10-3 and TRBJ2-3, with 7 nucleotides matching TRBD1. The CDR3 is 14 amino acids. Per germline, CDR1 ENHRY and CDR2 SYGVKD. J gave up 4 bases and V 11 bases, and 12 bases lay outside the gene matches. In nucleotides, the CDR3 is TGTGCCCTCGAGGGGGCGGCAGGGTCAGATACGCAGTATTTT. Its protein product is CALEGAAGSDTQYF.

As to this clonotype: A junction boundary mismatches the germline segment, possibly from a read error. The chain joins TRBV4-1 to TRBJ2-1, with 11 bases aligning to TRBD2. CDR1 and CDR2 from the germline V gene are MGHRA and YSYEKL. The CDR3 is made up of 17 amino acids. For the CDR3, the DNA is TGTGCCAGCAGCCGGGCGCTAGCGGGAGGAGCCTACAATGAGCAGTTCTTC. Its protein product is CASSRALAGGAYNEQFF.

This clonotype came up a few times. As DNA, the CDR3 is TGCAGTGCTAGACAGCCGGGACTAAGAGCTGCAGAGCAGTTCTTC. As protein: CSARQPGLRAAEQFF. V usage is TRBV20-1 and J usage is TRBJ2-1, with 7 nucleotides matching TRBD2. This CDR3 comprises 15 residues. Losses at the gene ends were 2 bases for V and 10 bases for J; bases not matched to a gene: 14. CDR1 is DFQATT, CDR2 SNEGSKA, per germline (reference sequence).

The table lists this clonotype with many counts. At one boundary the junction diverges from the germline segment, which might be a read error. The chain joins TRBV12-3 or TRBV12-4 to TRBJ2-3; no reliable D call. The CDR3 spans 12 residues. CDR3 loop: CASSLGTDTQYF. The CDR3 nucleotides are TGTGCCAGCAGCTTAGGCACAGATACGCAGTATTTT.

This chain links TRBV12-3 or TRBV12-4 with TRBJ2-7; D is perhaps TRBD1 (6 bases). V lost 6 bases to trimming and J lost 2 bases, with 14 bases between them. The CDR3 has 14 amino acids. CDR3 DNA: TGTGCCAGCAGCCGGGACACGGGGACCTACGAGCAGTACTTC. Its translation is CASSRDTGTYEQYF.

The J gene is TRBJ1-5, the V gene TRBV7-9, with D possibly TRBD1 on 5 matching bases. Looked up from germline, CDR1 is SEHNR and CDR2 is FQNEAQ (reference sequence). This CDR3 has 14 residues. The germline V and J ends were trimmed by 6 bases and 4 bases, with 13 bases remaining between them. The CDR3 DNA reads as TGTGCCAGCAGTTTCAGCCAGGGAAATCAGCCCCAGCATTTT. Translating gives CASSFSQGNQPQHF.

The chain is built from TRBV7-8 and TRBJ2-7, with D tentatively TRBD1 (6 bases). There are 14 residues in the CDR3. V shed 5 bases and J shed 3 bases, with 14 bases lying between them. The germline CDR1 and CDR2 sequences are SGHVS and FQNEAQ. The CDR3 bases are TGTGCCAGCAGCCACGGAACAGGGAACTACGAGCAGTACTTC. Protein product: CASSHGTGNYEQYF.

The chain is built from TRBV11-2 and TRBJ1-1; D is ambiguous. Germline V CDR1 and CDR2: SGHAT, FQNNGV. V lost 2 bases, J lost 6 bases, and 13 bases lay in between. The CDR3 has 14 amino acids. This chain's CDR3 is CASSLMTGRSEAFF. The CDR3 DNA is TGTGCCAGCAGCTTAATGACCGGTAGATCTGAAGCTTTCTTT.

The chain carries TRBV7-9 and TRBJ2-5; D may be TRBD1 (6 bases). The germline V and J ends were trimmed by 5 bases and 5 bases, with 21 bases remaining between them. There are 16 residues in the CDR3. Germline V lookup: CDR1 SEHNR, CDR2 FQNEAQ (reference sequence). CDR3 in amino acids: CASSPLGPGVPETQYF. The CDR3 bases are TGTGCCAGCAGCCCGCTCGGGCCAGGGGTTCCCGAGACCCAGTACTTC.

The genes are TRBV27 and TRBJ2-5; TRBD2 matches at 11 bases. The CDR3 runs to 14 residues. V lost 5 bases, J lost 4 bases, and 3 bases stayed unmatched. Germline CDR1 is MNHEY and CDR2 is SMNVEV (reference sequence). The CDR3 sequence: CASSALAGGETQYF. In DNA form, the CDR3 reads TGTGCCAGCAGTGCCCTAGCGGGAGGAGAGACCCAGTACTTC.